The 23 T cell receptor beta chains below come from one sample, sequenced in a study of OX40 agonist ivuxolimab in advanced cancers. Here immunoSEQ multiplex PCR was the method, and the copy in TCRdb shows in-frame clones only, minus some. Among approximately 69,000 clones listed, around 90% were seen once. Here the sequenced sample was CD4+ or CD8+ T cells sorted from blood, taken in a trial of the OX40 agonist ivuxolimab. The receptors were sampled from an adult with an advanced solid tumor such as melanoma, head and neck, liver or kidney cancer.

This clone was counted once. CDR3 sequence: CASSPSGATDTQYF. As DNA, the CDR3 is TGTGCCAGCAGCCCTAGCGGGGCCACAGATACGCAGTATTTT. This rearrangement joins TRBV7-3 to TRBJ2-3; 9 bases match TRBD2. Trimming took 5 bases from V and 2 from J; bases not matched to a gene: 2. Germline V gene data show CDR1 as SGHTA and CDR2 as FQGTGA. There are 14 residues in the CDR3. The entire variable domain, with the rest obtained from reference TRBV7-3 and TRBJ2-3, is as follows: GAGVSQTPSNKVTEKGKYVELRCDPISGHTALYWYRQSLGQGPEFLIYFQGTGAADDSGLPNDRFFAVRPEGSVSTLKIQRTERGDSAVYLCASSPSGATDTQYFGPGTRLTVL.

The gene calls are TRBV4-1 and TRBJ2-6; D gene uncertain. The ends were cut back, 5 bases at V and 4 bases at J, with 9 bases in the middle. The CDR3 loop spans 14 amino acids. Germline CDR1 reads MGHRA; CDR2 reads YSYEKL. In DNA form, the CDR3 reads TGCGCCAGCAGCTATTTCTTGGGGGCCAACGTCCTGACTTTC. It codes for CASSYFLGANVLTF.

The rearrangement joins TRBV13 to TRBJ2-7; 9 bases line up with TRBD1. This CDR3 has 15 amino acids. Trimming removed 2 bases from V and 4 bases from J; junction bases left unmatched: 6. From germline, CDR1 is PRHDT and CDR2 FYEKMQ (reference sequence). The CDR3, as DNA: TGTGCCAGCAGCTTAACCGGGACAGGGATGTACGAGCAGTACTTC. Its translation: CASSLTGTGMYEQYF.

The genes are TRBV28 and TRBJ1-3; 8 bases match TRBD1. The CDR3 length is 16 residues. The junction had 7 bases not matched to a gene; V was cut back by 4 bases and J by 2 bases. The germline V gene encodes CDR1 MDHEN and CDR2 SYDVKM. The CDR3 DNA is TGTGCCAGCAGTTCCTATACAGGGGGTACTGGAAACACCATATATTTT. Protein: CASSSYTGGTGNTIYF.

The V gene is TRBV27, the J gene TRBJ2-7; 9 nucleotides agree with TRBD1. The CDR3 has 14 amino acids. V lost 4 bases to trimming and J lost 3 bases; unmatched junction nucleotides: 4. CDR1 MNHEY and CDR2 SMNVEV come from the germline V gene (reference sequence). CDR3 in DNA: TGTGCCAGCAGTTCGGTGGACAGGGGCTACGAGCAGTACTTC. This translates into CASSSVDRGYEQYF.

V and J are TRBV7-9 and TRBJ1-3, with D unresolved. CDR1 is SEHNR, CDR2 FQNEAQ, per germline (reference sequence). V lost 1 base and J lost 2, with 9 bases in between. This CDR3 is 15 amino acids long. The CDR3 DNA is TGTGCCAGCAGCTTAGTAGGGTTAACTGGAAACACCATATATTTT. This sequence encodes CASSLVGLTGNTIYF. The full variable domain, with the rest looked up from reference TRBV7-9 and TRBJ1-3, is DTGVSQNPRHKITKRGQNVTFRCDPISEHNRLYWYRQTLGQGPEFLTYFQNEAQLEKSRLLSDRFSAERPKGSFSTLEIQRTEQGDSAMYLCASSLVGLTGNTIYFGEGSWLTVV.

The chain is built from TRBV19 and TRBJ1-6; D call uncertain. CDR1 and CDR2 (germline): LNHDA, SQIVND (reference sequence). Trimming left V 2 bases short and J 7 bases short, with 12 bases between. This CDR3 has 15 residues. The CDR3 here is CASSISGQVNSPLHF. The CDR3 DNA is TGTGCCAGTAGTATAAGTGGGCAGGTGAATTCACCCCTCCACTTT.

V is TRBV11-2 and J is TRBJ2-1; 12 bases map to TRBD1. The trim removed 5 bases at V and 8 bases at J, leaving 16 bases unmatched. This CDR3 region has 18 residues. Germline lookup yields CDR1 SGHAT and CDR2 FQNNGV. The DNA for the CDR3 is TGTGCCAGCAGCGCCGGGACAGGGGGCTTGGGAGGCTTATATGAGCAGTTCTTC. Encoded protein: CASSAGTGGLGGLYEQFF.

The chain employs TRBV19 and TRBJ2-7, with 7 bases matching TRBD2. Germline V gene data show CDR1 as LNHDA and CDR2 as SQIVND (reference sequence). V shed 5 bases, J shed 5 bases, and the junction held 12 bases outside the gene matches. This CDR3 spans 15 amino acids. CDR3 in DNA: TGTGCCAGTAGTTATAGAGGGAGGGCCATCAACGAGCAGTACTTC. The encoded protein is CASSYRGRAINEQYF.

The rearrangement joins TRBV10-2 to TRBJ2-1; D is tentatively TRBD1 or TRBD2 (6 bases each). Trimming left V 11 bases short and J 6 bases short, with 26 bases between. The CDR3 contains 16 residues. Per the germline V gene, CDR1 is WSHSY and CDR2 is SAAADI. The CDR3 nucleotides read TGCGCCGCCAAACCGGAGGGGGGAATGTATGGCAATGAGCAGTTCTTC. The encoded protein is CAAKPEGGMYGNEQFF.

This clone has only one observation. This chain links TRBV29-1 with TRBJ2-2; D perhaps matches TRBD1 (6 bases). In germline, CDR1 is SQVTM, CDR2 ANQGSEA. This CDR3 region has 14 residues. Trimming took 3 bases from V and 3 from J, leaving 11 bases between them. CDR3 loop: CSVEEQGYTGELFF. Written as DNA, the CDR3 is TGCAGCGTTGAGGAACAGGGATACACCGGGGAGCTGTTTTTT.

V is TRBV10-1 and J is TRBJ2-7; 7 nucleotides agree with TRBD1. Germline V CDR1 and CDR2: WNHNN, SYGVQD (reference sequence). The length of the CDR3 is 17 residues. With 6 bases clipped from V and 0 bases from J, the junction kept 14 bases outside the gene matches. DNA of the CDR3: TGCGCCAGCAGGGGGAAAGTGGGACAGCGAACCTCCTACGAGCAGTACTTC. It encodes CASRGKVGQRTSYEQYF.

The chain employs TRBV5-5 and TRBJ2-1, with 8 bases identical to TRBD2. Germline trimming cut 0 bases from V and 9 bases from J; bases unmatched to any gene: 8. This CDR3 region has 15 residues. Germline V lookup: CDR1 SGHKS, CDR2 YYEKEE (reference sequence). CDR3: CASSLELAVGPEQFF. Here the CDR3 DNA reads TGTGCCAGCAGCTTGGAACTAGCGGTGGGGCCTGAGCAGTTCTTC.

This chain links TRBV5-1 with TRBJ2-5; 11 bases line up with TRBD2. The CDR3 loop spans 16 amino acids. Germline V gene data show CDR1 as SGHRS and CDR2 as YFSETQ. V lost 4 bases and J lost 0; bases outside the gene matches: 5. The CDR3 DNA reads as TGCGCCAGCAGCGACCCTAGCGGGGGGAACCAAGAGACCCAGTACTTC. This encodes CASSDPSGGNQETQYF.

The chain couples TRBV27 to TRBJ1-2; D gene uncertain. From germline, CDR1 is MNHEY and CDR2 SMNVEV (reference sequence). The ends were cut back, 5 bases at V and 3 bases at J, with 10 bases in the middle. There are 13 residues in the CDR3. CDR3 sequence: CASSPVTHYGYTF. The CDR3 nucleotides read TGTGCCAGCAGTCCTGTAACACACTATGGCTACACCTTC.

This rearrangement joins TRBV5-1 to TRBJ2-1; 10 nucleotides match TRBD1. After removal of 2 bases from V and 9 bases from J, the junction contained 8 bases not matched to a gene. This CDR3 comprises 15 residues. CDR1 is SGHRS, CDR2 YFSETQ, per germline. The CDR3 coding sequence is TGCGCCAGCAGCTTCTCCGGGACAGGGGCAGGTGAGCAGTTCTTC. It yields the protein CASSFSGTGAGEQFF.

The chain is built from TRBV9 and TRBJ2-5, with 8 bases that match TRBD2. The CDR3 has 15 residues. V shed 0 bases and J 5 bases; nucleotides not matched to a gene: 6. CDR1 and CDR2 from the germline V gene are SGDLS and YYNGEE. The CDR3 bases are TGTGCCAGCAGCGTAGGTAGCGGGGCCAGGGAGACCCAGTACTTC. This codes for CASSVGSGARETQYF.

The chain uses TRBV28 and TRBJ1-2; 7 bases map to TRBD1. The CDR3 loop spans 12 amino acids. Losses at the gene ends were 6 bases for V and 8 bases for J; bases not matched to a gene: 6. Germline V CDR1 and CDR2: MDHEN, SYDVKM. The CDR3 DNA sequence: TGTGCCAGCAGGGGGACAGAAGGCGGCTACACCTTC. Amino acids: CASRGTEGGYTF.

In its sample, this clone was seen a few times. The chain joins TRBV2 to TRBJ1-5; D not resolved. Between the trimmed V and J ends, which lost 2 bases and 7 bases, there was a span of 9 bases. This CDR3 spans 13 amino acids. CDR1 and CDR2 (germline): SNHLY, FYNNEI. The CDR3 loop reads CASSESTWQPQHF. The DNA of the CDR3 is TGTGCCAGCAGTGAATCAACCTGGCAGCCCCAGCATTTT.

The chain links TRBV2 to TRBJ1-3; the D gene is possibly TRBD1 (5 bases). V was shortened by 6 bases and J by 0 bases, with 12 bases between the two germline ends. The germline gives CDR1 SNHLY, CDR2 FYNNEI. This CDR3 contains 15 residues. The CDR3 sequence: CASREQAHSGNTIYF. CDR3 in DNA: TGTGCCAGCAGGGAACAGGCCCACTCTGGAAACACCATATATTTT.

In this sample, this clone turned up once. In nucleotides, the CDR3 is TGTGCCAGTAGTTCCATCCAGGGGGCTGGAGAGACCCAGTACTTC. Translated: CASSSIQGAGETQYF. The chain couples TRBV19 to TRBJ2-5, with TRBD1 identical over 8 bases. There are 15 residues in the CDR3. The germline CDR1 and CDR2 sequences are LNHDA and SQIVND (reference sequence). V trimming: 5 bases; J trimming: 4 bases; junction bases outside the gene matches: 9.

The chain uses TRBV6-5 and TRBJ2-7, with 8 positions matching TRBD1. The CDR3 has 15 residues. Losses at the gene ends were 5 bases for V and 3 bases for J; bases not matched to a gene: 9. Germline lookup yields CDR1 MNHEY and CDR2 SVGAGI. As DNA, the CDR3 is TGTGCCAGCAGTACTTTGGACAGGGAGAACTACGAGCAGTACTTC. Translation: CASSTLDRENYEQYF.

V usage is TRBV7-3 and J usage is TRBJ2-2; no reliable D call. The V end lost 5 bases, the J end lost 7 bases, and 17 bases lay between the germline ends. Germline V gene data show CDR1 as SGHTA and CDR2 as FQGTGA. This CDR3 contains 15 residues. The CDR3 region is CASSLLGTQGGELFF. DNA of the CDR3: TGTGCCAGCAGCCTCCTGGGAACCCAAGGCGGGGAGCTGTTTTTT.